This paragraph covers one T cell receptor beta chain sequence. What it binds is unknown. It was with 60 Vbeta and 13 Jbeta primers that the PCR ran. Libraries were prepared by immunoSEQ multiplex PCR; TCRdb keeps only in-frame clonotypes and omits some of them. This repertoire includes roughly 120,000 clones. This sample is drawn from a study of cytomegalovirus exposure and HLA in healthy donors. Findings and limits, study-wide: Data from an earlier analysis indicated that most TCR beta V segments were productive either about 87% or about 30% of the time. Most CMV-associated TCR beta chains were later found to appear HLA-restricted. Further analysis was carried out later, and it showed several of the most significant clusters appearing linked to common viral pathogens.

V shed 6 bases, J shed 8 bases, and the junction held 6 bases outside the gene matches. Per germline, CDR1 MDHEN and CDR2 SYDVKM. The CDR3 runs to 13 residues. Specimen: PBMCs. V gene TRBV28 combines with J gene TRBJ1-4, with 7 nucleotides matching TRBD1. The receptor was isolated from a man aged 35-49 years in good health and CMV-seronegative. The CDR3 DNA follows: TGTGCCAGCAGCGACAGGGTTGGCGAAAAACTGTTTTTT. It encodes CASSDRVGEKLFF. Looking up the rest from reference TRBV28 and TRBJ1-4 gives the full variable domain: DVKVTQSSRYLVKRTGEKVFLECVQDMDHENMFWYRQDPGLGLRLIYFSYDVKMKEKGDIPEGYSVSREKKERFSLILESASTNQTSMYLCASSDRVGEKLFFGSGTQLSVL.